A single sample is the source of the 27 T cell receptor beta chains below, sequenced in a study of blood T cell repertoires in COVID-19. TCRdb keeps only in-frame clones here, not all; method: immunoSEQ multiplex PCR. The sample carries 45,000 to 50,000 clones, 70% to 90% recorded once. The sequencing sample was made of peripheral blood. All receptors derive from a human donor in a cohort sampled during active COVID-19.

This clone was detected only once. V gene TRBV29-1 combines with J gene TRBJ1-2; tentatively, D is TRBD1 (5 bases). The CDR3 consists of 12 residues. V was trimmed by 4 bases and J by 8 bases, leaving 14 bases between them. CDR1 and CDR2 (germline): SQVTM, ANQGSEA. CDR3 in amino acids: CSVAGEGRGYTF. The CDR3 DNA follows: TGCAGCGTTGCGGGGGAGGGAAGGGGCTACACCTTC.

The rearrangement uses TRBV7-9 and TRBJ1-2, with TRBD1 matching over 7 bases. Germline values: CDR1 SEHNR, CDR2 FQNEAQ (reference sequence). J was trimmed by 7 bases and V by 5 bases; bases with no gene match: 4. The CDR3 extends over 12 amino acids. CDR3 loop: CASSGRDSGYTF. CDR3 coding DNA: TGTGCCAGCAGCGGGCGGGACAGTGGCTACACCTTC.

In its sample, this clone was seen once. V is TRBV5-1 and J is TRBJ2-7; 10 bases line up with TRBD1. V was clipped by 0 bases and J by 1 base; unmatched bases: 1. Per the germline V gene, CDR1 is SGHRS and CDR2 is YFSETQ. The CDR3 totals 15 residues. CDR3 region: CASSLGQGASYEQYF. The CDR3 DNA is TGCGCCAGCAGCTTGGGACAGGGGGCTTCCTACGAGCAGTACTTC.

Here the CDR3 reads CSAGGQGGAFF. The CDR3 DNA sequence: TGCAGTGCGGGAGGACAGGGCGGAGCTTTCTTT. This chain connects TRBV20-1 to TRBJ1-1, with 8 bases identical to TRBD1. In germline, CDR1 is DFQATT, CDR2 SNEGSKA (reference sequence). This CDR3 has 11 amino acids. V lost 6 bases and J lost 10; bases outside the gene matches: 7.

The V call is TRBV7-9, the J call TRBJ2-7, with D perhaps TRBD1 (6 bases). In germline, CDR1 is SEHNR, CDR2 FQNEAQ (reference sequence). The length of the CDR3 is 11 residues. Trimming stripped 3 bases from V and 7 bases from J, with 7 bases between. CDR3 sequence reads: CASSFGQEQYF. In DNA form, the CDR3 reads TGTGCCAGCAGCTTCGGACAGGAGCAGTACTTC.

The genes are TRBV14 and TRBJ1-1; D remains unclear. Germline CDR1 is SGHDN and CDR2 is FVKESK. Trimming removed 7 bases at V and 4 bases at J, with 16 bases between. This CDR3 is 14 amino acids long. CDR3 residues: CASTQSAPGTEAFF. CDR3 nucleotide sequence: TGTGCCAGCACCCAGAGCGCCCCGGGCACTGAAGCTTTCTTT.

The V gene is TRBV6-2 or TRBV6-3, the J gene TRBJ1-3; D gene unclear. Germline V gene sequence: CDR1 MNHEY, CDR2 SVGEGT. The CDR3 consists of 15 residues. Trimming took 0 bases from V and 2 from J, leaving 8 bases between them. In DNA form, the CDR3 reads TGTGCCAGCAGTTACTCCGGGATCACTGGAAACACCATATATTTT. This codes for CASSYSGITGNTIYF.

CDR3 loop: CASRDSGGPNYGYTF. The CDR3 DNA reads TGTGCCAGTAGGGACTCAGGGGGACCTAACTATGGCTACACCTTC. The chain joins TRBV19 to TRBJ1-2; 7 bases fit TRBD1. Trimming cost V 6 bases and J 0 bases; bases outside gene matches: 7. The germline gives CDR1 LNHDA, CDR2 SQIVND (reference sequence). The CDR3 has 15 residues.

The chain carries TRBV7-2 and TRBJ1-6, with TRBD1 matching 7 bases. This CDR3 is built from 14 residues. V was pared by 1 base and J by 6 bases, with 0 bases of the junction left unmatched. Looked up from germline, CDR1 is SGHTA and CDR2 is FQGNSA. The CDR3 here is CASSLGDSNSPLHF. The CDR3 DNA follows: TGTGCCAGCAGCTTAGGGGACAGTAATTCACCCCTCCACTTT.

The rearrangement uses TRBV3-1 (or the pseudogene TRBV3-2) and TRBJ1-1, with 7 positions matching TRBD1. The J segment lost 0 bases and the V segment lost 5 bases, leaving 6 bases of the junction unmatched. This CDR3 region has 15 residues. Germline CDR1 LGHDT, CDR2 YNNKEL (reference sequence). CDR3 bases: TGTGCCAGCAGCTCCTCGGACAGGATGAACACTGAAGCTTTCTTT. It encodes CASSSSDRMNTEAFF.

This chain uses TRBV5-4 with TRBJ1-1, with D tentatively TRBD1 (6 bases). This CDR3 region has 14 residues. Germline values: CDR1 SGHNT, CDR2 YYREEE (reference sequence). With 2 bases removed from V and 5 bases from J, the gap between germline ends came to 13 bases. This chain's CDR3 is CASSFRGAGTEAFF. The CDR3 nucleotides are TGTGCCAGCAGCTTCAGGGGCGCCGGAACTGAAGCTTTCTTT.

The chain employs TRBV5-1 and TRBJ1-5; 9 bases map to TRBD1. After removal of 4 bases from V and 6 bases from J, the junction contained 5 bases not matched to a gene. This CDR3 is 14 amino acids long. Germline lookup yields CDR1 SGHRS and CDR2 YFSETQ. The CDR3 coding sequence is TGCGCCAGCAGCCCCGGGACAGGGCGTCAGCCCCAGCATTTT. This encodes CASSPGTGRQPQHF.

The V call is TRBV27, the J call TRBJ2-1; TRBD1 matches 9 bases. J was trimmed by 0 bases and V by 5 bases; bases with no gene match: 5. This CDR3 is 16 amino acids long. CDR1 and CDR2 from the germline V gene are MNHEY and SMNVEV (reference sequence). The CDR3 nucleotides are TGTGCCAGCAGTGCAACAGGGGGCTTCTCCTACAATGAGCAGTTCTTC. Translated, it gives CASSATGGFSYNEQFF.

The chain recombines TRBV15 with TRBJ2-5, with D uncertain. CDR1 LNHNV and CDR2 YYDKDF come from the germline V gene (reference sequence). The CDR3 loop spans 13 amino acids. The ends were cut back, 0 bases at V and 3 bases at J, with 5 bases in the middle. CDR3 residues: CATSRDREETQYF. Here the CDR3 DNA reads TGTGCCACCAGCAGAGATCGAGAAGAGACCCAGTACTTC. Full variable domain (remainder filled in from reference TRBV15 and TRBJ2-5): DAMVIQNPRYQVTQFGKPVTLSCSQTLNHNVMYWYQQKSSQAPKLLFHYYDKDFNNEADTPDNFQSRRPNTSFCFLDIRSPGLGDTAMYLCATSRDREETQYFGPGTRLLVL.

The chain uses TRBV6-5 and TRBJ2-7; perhaps TRBD2 as D (5 bases). Trimming left V 2 bases short and J 1 base short, with 6 bases between. From germline, CDR1 is MNHEY and CDR2 SVGAGI. This CDR3 comprises 13 residues. The CDR3: CASSYGESYEQYF. The CDR3 nucleotides read TGTGCCAGCAGTTACGGGGAGTCCTACGAGCAGTACTTC.

The chain joins TRBV7-6 to TRBJ1-4, with 7 nucleotides matching TRBD1. This CDR3 comprises 15 residues. CDR1 SGHVS and CDR2 FNYEAQ come from the germline V gene. After removal of 4 bases from V and 3 bases from J, the junction contained 5 bases not matched to a gene. The CDR3 DNA reads as TGTGCCAGCAGCTCCGGGACAGCCTCTAATGAAAAACTGTTTTTT. Translation: CASSSGTASNEKLFF.

V usage is TRBV7-2 and J usage is TRBJ2-7; 13 positions match TRBD2. The germline V gene has CDR1 SGHTA and CDR2 FQGNSA. This CDR3 spans 18 amino acids. With V trimmed by 5 bases and J by 0 bases, 10 bases remained unmatched. The CDR3 bases are TGTGCCAGCAGCCAGCGGGGACTAGCGGGGAGGAGCTCCTACGAGCAGTACTTC. This encodes CASSQRGLAGRSSYEQYF.

V gene TRBV5-4 combines with J gene TRBJ2-2, with TRBD2 matching over 9 bases. CDR3 length equals 16 residues. With 4 bases clipped from V and 6 bases from J, the junction kept 10 bases outside the gene matches. CDR1 is SGHNT, CDR2 YYREEE, per germline (reference sequence). The chain's CDR3 is CASSPWTSAQAGELFF. The CDR3 bases are TGTGCCAGCAGCCCCTGGACTAGCGCCCAGGCCGGGGAGCTGTTTTTT. Based on the CDR3 plus reference TRBV5-4 and TRBJ2-2, the full variable domain is ETGVTQSPTHLIKTRGQQVTLRCSSQSGHNTVSWYQQALGQGPQFIFQYYREEENGRGNFPPRFSGLQFPNYSSELNVNALELDDSALYLCASSPWTSAQAGELFFGEGSRLTVL.

V gene TRBV7-3 combines with J gene TRBJ2-2, with 9 bases fitting TRBD2. This CDR3 contains 16 residues. The germline V gene encodes CDR1 SGHTA and CDR2 FQGTGA. V was pared by 4 bases and J by 2 bases, with 5 bases of the junction left unmatched. CDR3 sequence: CASSSSSGANTGELFF. The CDR3 DNA sequence: TGTGCCAGCAGCTCCTCTAGCGGGGCTAACACCGGGGAGCTGTTTTTT.

The J gene is TRBJ1-5, the V gene TRBV19; possible D gene TRBD1, 5 bases. This CDR3 spans 16 amino acids. The germline V gene encodes CDR1 LNHDA and CDR2 SQIVND (reference sequence). The germline V and J ends were trimmed by 4 bases and 1 base, with 14 bases remaining between them. The CDR3 region is CASSRFRADSNQPQHF. The CDR3 DNA reads as TGTGCCAGTAGTAGATTCAGGGCGGACAGCAATCAGCCCCAGCATTTT.

The gene calls are TRBV7-9 and TRBJ1-2; D unclear. This CDR3 contains 16 residues. Between the trimmed V and J ends, which lost 4 bases and 8 bases, there was a span of 23 bases. Germline CDR1 and CDR2: SEHNR and FQNEAQ (reference sequence). CDR3 residues: CASSSQPQAGTEGYTF. In DNA, the CDR3 is TGTGCCAGCAGCTCCCAGCCTCAGGCAGGCACTGAGGGCTACACCTTC.

CDR3 nucleotides: TGTGCCAGCAGTTACTCCGGTTCAGGGGGGTTCTACGAGCAGTACTTC. It codes for CASSYSGSGGFYEQYF. The J gene is TRBJ2-7, the V gene TRBV6-5; a weak D match, TRBD1 (7 bases). This CDR3 region has 16 residues. CDR1 is MNHEY, CDR2 SVGAGI, per germline. Trimming removed 0 bases at V and 3 bases at J, with 15 bases between.

This rearrangement joins TRBV18 to TRBJ1-4; tentatively, D is TRBD1 (6 bases). Trimming cost V 4 bases and J 5 bases, with 8 bases left between them. Germline CDR1 reads KGHSH; CDR2 reads LQKENI. CDR3 length: 13 amino acids. This CDR3 is CASSRDRNEKLFF. CDR3 coding DNA: TGTGCCAGCTCACGCGACAGGAATGAAAAACTGTTTTTT.

This chain connects TRBV10-3 to TRBJ2-5; 7 nucleotides align to TRBD1. CDR3 length: 14 amino acids. Trimming removed 6 bases from V and 5 bases from J; junction bases left unmatched: 9. Germline CDR1 and CDR2: ENHRY and SYGVKD. The CDR3 loop is CAIRGQFGWETQYF. The CDR3 DNA is TGTGCCATCAGGGGACAGTTTGGTTGGGAGACCCAGTACTTC.

This clone was counted a few times. V and J are TRBV5-6 and TRBJ1-5; weak D call: TRBD1 (6 bases). The CDR3 is 14 amino acids. Looked up from germline, CDR1 is SGHDT and CDR2 is YYEEEE. V lost 4 bases and J 2 bases, leaving 10 bases between the germline ends. CDR3 sequence (DNA): TGTGCCAGCAGCGGATACAGGGGCAATCAGCCCCAGCATTTT. Amino acid sequence: CASSGYRGNQPQHF.

The chain is built from TRBV19 and TRBJ2-3; 7 bases line up with TRBD2. Germline values: CDR1 LNHDA, CDR2 SQIVND (reference sequence). CDR3 length equals 13 residues. The V segment lost 7 bases and the J segment 1 base; nucleotides outside the gene matches: 2. CDR3 nucleotide sequence: TGTGCCAGTACGGGGGGTCGCACAGATACGCAGTATTTT. Residues: CASTGGRTDTQYF.

This clone has more than one count but fewer than ten. The gene calls are TRBV30 and TRBJ1-1, with D possibly being TRBD1 (6 bases). The V end was cut by 4 bases, the J end by 7 bases, with 16 bases between. In germline, CDR1 is GTSNPN, CDR2 SVGIG (reference sequence). This CDR3 region has 13 residues. CDR3 region: CAWTRGAGLEAFF. In DNA form, the CDR3 reads TGTGCCTGGACCAGGGGCGCTGGTCTTGAAGCTTTCTTT.